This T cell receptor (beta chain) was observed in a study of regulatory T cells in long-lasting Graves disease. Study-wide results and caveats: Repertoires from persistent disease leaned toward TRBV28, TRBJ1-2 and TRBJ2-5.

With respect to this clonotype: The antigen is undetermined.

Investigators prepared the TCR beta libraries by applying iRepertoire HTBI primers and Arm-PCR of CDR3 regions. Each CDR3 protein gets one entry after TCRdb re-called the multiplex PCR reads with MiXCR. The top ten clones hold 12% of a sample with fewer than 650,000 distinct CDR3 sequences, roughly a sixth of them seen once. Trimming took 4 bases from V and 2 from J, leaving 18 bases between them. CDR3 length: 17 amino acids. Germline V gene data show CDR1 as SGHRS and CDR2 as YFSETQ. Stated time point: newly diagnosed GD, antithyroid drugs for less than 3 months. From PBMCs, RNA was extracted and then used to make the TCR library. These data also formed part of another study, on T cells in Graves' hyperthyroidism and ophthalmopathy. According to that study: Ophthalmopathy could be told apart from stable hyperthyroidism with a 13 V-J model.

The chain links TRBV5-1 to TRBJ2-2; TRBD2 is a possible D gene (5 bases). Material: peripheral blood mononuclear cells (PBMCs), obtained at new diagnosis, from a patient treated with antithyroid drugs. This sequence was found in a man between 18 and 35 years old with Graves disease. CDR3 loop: CASSLAGGGLNTGELFF. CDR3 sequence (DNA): TGCGCCAGCAGCCTCGCTGGTGGCGGGCTTAACACCGGGGAGCTGTTTTTT.